A selection of T cell receptor beta chains follows, all from one sample in a study of cytomegalovirus exposure and HLA in healthy donors. Measured with immunoSEQ multiplex PCR; TCRdb has only the in-frame clones, and not every one. Of nearly 100,000 clones in the sample, less than 85% were seen once. Sequencing input: PBMCs. All receptors derive from a woman aged 55-69 years in good health and CMV-seropositive. Each CDR3 is given with its conserved first and last residue. The D gene is left open where the match is weak. Rows give clone size only sometimes, using once, few, many, or a class for an expanded clone.

clone_size | j_call | v_call | d_call | cdr3_aa | cdr3_nt
NA | TRBJ1-2 | TRBV28 | NA | CASRAALDYGYTF | TGTGCCAGCAGAGCGGCCTTAGACTATGGCTACACCTTC
few | TRBJ2-7 | TRBV6-5 | TRBD2 | CASSLRTSGYEQYF | TGTGCCAGCAGTCTTCGGACTAGCGGCTACGAGCAGTACTTC
NA | TRBJ2-7 | TRBV2 | TRBD2 | CASSELAGESEQYF | TGTGCCAGCAGTGAACTAGCGGGAGAAAGCGAGCAGTACTTC
NA | TRBJ2-1 | TRBV7-9 | TRBD1 | CASSFGTGGVDEQFF | TGTGCCAGCAGCTTTGGGACAGGGGGGGTCGATGAGCAGTTCTTC
NA | TRBJ1-1 | TRBV7-2 | NA | CASSLARGGLGAFF | TGTGCCAGCAGCTTAGCGCGTGGCGGCCTCGGTGCTTTCTTT
NA | TRBJ1-3 | TRBV5-1 | NA | CASSPGSLSGNTIYF | TGCGCCAGCAGCCCCGGGAGCCTCTCTGGAAACACCATATATTTT
NA | TRBJ2-5 | TRBV5-1 | NA | CASSFEGVETQYF | TGCGCCAGCAGCTTTGAGGGAGTAGAGACCCAGTACTTC
NA | TRBJ1-2 | TRBV18 | TRBD1 | CASSPGQGNYGYTF | TGTGCCAGCTCACCGGGACAGGGGAATTATGGCTACACCTTC
NA | TRBJ1-2 | TRBV5-4 | NA | CASSPDKNYGYTF | TGTGCCAGCTCACCAGACAAGAACTATGGCTACACCTTC
NA | TRBJ2-1 | TRBV28 | NA | CASSLPGENEQFF | TGTGCCAGCAGTTTGCCGGGGGAAAATGAGCAGTTCTTC
NA | TRBJ1-2 | TRBV6-1 | TRBD1 | CASSESQGAQYGYTF | TGTGCCAGCAGTGAATCACAGGGGGCGCAATATGGCTACACCTTC
NA | TRBJ2-7 | TRBV29-1 | TRBD2 | CSVEGTSEGAYEQYF | TGCAGCGTTGAGGGGACTAGCGAGGGAGCTTACGAGCAGTACTTC
NA | TRBJ2-5 | TRBV18 | TRBD1 | CASSRVPDRGQETQYF | TGTGCCAGCTCACGCGTCCCGGACAGGGGGCAGGAGACCCAGTACTTC
NA | TRBJ2-1 | TRBV30 | NA | CAWSVRGNEQFF | TGTGCCTGGAGTGTACGGGGGAATGAGCAGTTCTTC
NA | TRBJ1-5 | TRBV30 | NA | CAWSTGWANQPQHF | TGTGCCTGGAGTACAGGGTGGGCTAATCAGCCCCAGCATTTT
NA | TRBJ2-3 | TRBV30 | NA | CAWKVQGGNTQYF | TGTGCCTGGAAGGTTCAGGGCGGGAATACGCAGTATTTT
NA | TRBJ2-7 | TRBV9 | TRBD2 | CASSTQLAGVGEQYF | TGTGCCAGCAGCACTCAATTAGCGGGAGTGGGCGAGCAGTACTTC
NA | TRBJ2-7 | TRBV7-3 | NA | CASSLPVGVYEQYF | TGTGCCAGCAGCTTACCGGTTGGAGTCTACGAGCAGTACTTC
NA | TRBJ2-5 | TRBV30 | TRBD2 | CAWDPAGLAGIETQYF | TGTGCCTGGGATCCCGCGGGACTAGCGGGAATAGAGACCCAGTACTTC